The 21 T cell receptor beta chains given below trace back to one sample, sequenced in a study of blood T cells in healthy people across ages. PCR was performed a second time for about 6 to 11 cycles using a sample-barcoded 5' primer and a J-beta primer mix. TCRdb reprocessed the 5' RACE reads with MiXCR, giving one entry per CDR3 protein. The profile covers roughly 860,000 distinct CDR3 sequences, with 62% appearing a single time and approximately 30% taken by the ten largest. The sequencing input was blood. The receptors were gathered from a man aged 25-45 years in good health.

This chain connects TRBV27 to TRBJ2-1; 8 positions match TRBD1. Germline V gene sequence: CDR1 MNHEY, CDR2 SMNVEV (reference sequence). V lost 8 bases to trimming and J lost 4 bases; unmatched junction nucleotides: 4. The CDR3 spans 13 residues. The CDR3 is CASQRQGYNEQFF. CDR3 coding DNA: TGTGCCAGCCAAAGACAGGGGTACAATGAGCAGTTCTTC.

The V gene is TRBV7-2, the J gene TRBJ2-7; tentative D call: TRBD2 (5 bases). The CDR3 extends over 14 amino acids. Trimming pared 1 base from V and 2 bases from J, leaving 9 bases between. CDR1 and CDR2 from the germline V gene are SGHTA and FQGNSA. The CDR3 bases are TGTGCCAGCAGCTTAGGGAGGAGAGCCTACGAGCAGTACTTC. Translated: CASSLGRRAYEQYF.

This clonotype was observed a handful of times. This chain links TRBV20-1 with TRBJ2-7; D call uncertain. V shed 1 base and J shed 2 bases, with 9 bases lying between them. Germline CDR1 reads DFQATT; CDR2 reads SNEGSKA (reference sequence). This CDR3 is built from 13 residues. CDR3 coding DNA: TGCAGTGCTAGAGGGCAGGCCCCCTACGAGCAGTACTTC. This encodes CSARGQAPYEQYF.

This clonotype has just a few counts. The chain recombines TRBV7-2 with TRBJ2-3; no firm D call. Germline assignment: CDR1 SGHTA and CDR2 FQGNSA. This CDR3 is 15 amino acids long. The V end was cut by 3 bases, the J end by 6 bases, with 16 bases between. Here the CDR3 reads CASSFTPGYSDTQYF. DNA of the CDR3: TGTGCCAGCAGCTTTACTCCAGGATATTCGGATACGCAGTATTTT.

V and J are TRBV5-8 and TRBJ2-4; D might be TRBD1 or TRBD2, each matching 5 bases. TRBJ2-5 explains the end of the DNA better; the J call may be wrong. The germline V gene encodes CDR1 SGHTS and CDR2 YDEGEE. The CDR3 sequence is 15 residues long. CDR3 coding DNA: TGTGCCAGCAGCTGGGACCCGGGGAAACGGGAGACCCAGTACTTC. Amino acid sequence: CASSWDPGKRETQYF.

The V gene is TRBV15, the J gene TRBJ1-2; TRBD1 agrees at 7 bases. The CDR3 spans 15 residues. Trimming cost V 0 bases and J 5 bases; bases outside gene matches: 6. Germline CDR1 and CDR2: LNHNV and YYDKDF (reference sequence). The chain's CDR3 is CATSRERDSSYGYTF. The CDR3 nucleotides are TGTGCCACCAGCAGAGAACGGGACAGTTCGTATGGCTACACCTTC.

V gene TRBV29-1 combines with J gene TRBJ2-5; unclear D gene. Trimming left V 7 bases short and J 2 bases short, with 11 bases between. Germline CDR1 is SQVTM and CDR2 is ANQGSEA. The CDR3 covers 12 residues. CDR3 sequence reads: CSARTEQETQYF. The DNA of the CDR3 is TGCAGCGCTCGGACGGAGCAAGAGACCCAGTACTTC.

The chain recombines TRBV6-4 with TRBJ2-3; the D gene is possibly TRBD2 (6 bases). In germline, CDR1 is MRHNA, CDR2 SNTAGT. The CDR3 loop spans 15 amino acids. The V end was cut by 2 bases, the J end by 1 base, with 10 bases between. The CDR3 DNA is TGTGCCAGCAGTGACGATTCGGGGGGCACAGATACGCAGTATTTT. The encoded protein is CASSDDSGGTDTQYF.

DNA for the CDR3: TGTGCCAGCACCCCTACCGGGGCTTACGAGCAGTACTTC. Encoded protein: CASTPTGAYEQYF. The rearrangement links TRBV7-9 to TRBJ2-4; either TRBD1 or TRBD2 may supply D (5 bases each). The J call could be wrong; TRBJ2-7 is a better fit for the DNA end. The germline CDR1 and CDR2 sequences are SEHNR and FQNEAQ (reference sequence). The CDR3 is 13 amino acids.

The V and J genes are TRBV4-2 and TRBJ1-1; no clear D gene. The length of the CDR3 is 13 residues. Trimming shortened V by 1 base and J by 3 bases, and 6 bases separated the two germline ends. Germline values: CDR1 LGHNA, CDR2 YNFKEQ. CDR3 sequence: CASSQASYTEAFF. CDR3 nucleotides: TGTGCCAGCAGCCAAGCGAGTTACACTGAAGCTTTCTTT.

The rearrangement links TRBV6-5 to TRBJ2-1, with D possibly being TRBD2 (6 bases). CDR1 is MNHEY and CDR2 is SVGAGI in the germline V gene. The CDR3 spans 16 residues. V was trimmed by 2 bases and J by 6 bases, leaving 17 bases between them. Here the CDR3 reads CASSYAGLTSGNEQFF. The CDR3, as DNA: TGTGCCAGCAGTTACGCGGGACTCACTTCGGGCAATGAGCAGTTCTTC.

The chain employs TRBV7-9 and TRBJ1-4, with 12 bases fitting TRBD1. Unmatched junction bases numbered 12, after V lost 5 bases and J lost 2 bases. CDR1 and CDR2 (germline): SEHNR, FQNEAQ (reference sequence). The CDR3 is made up of 19 amino acids. CDR3 DNA sequence: TGTGCCAGCAGCCCCCGGGCGGGGGACAGGGGGCTTACTAATGAAAAACTGTTTTTT. This translates into CASSPRAGDRGLTNEKLFF.

V usage is TRBV29-1 and J usage is TRBJ1-1; D is unclear. With 4 bases removed from V and 2 bases from J, the gap between germline ends came to 8 bases. The CDR3 consists of 12 residues. Germline CDR1 SQVTM, CDR2 ANQGSEA. The CDR3 region has the DNA TGCAGCGTTGTCGGGGATAACACTGAAGCTTTCTTT. It translates to CSVVGDNTEAFF.

V gene TRBV24-1 combines with J gene TRBJ1-5; TRBD1 is a possible D gene (5 bases). Trimming shortened V by 5 bases and J by 3 bases, and 10 bases separated the two germline ends. Germline CDR1 is KGHDR and CDR2 is SFDVKD. The CDR3 contains 14 residues. The CDR3 sequence: CATSGWGNNQPQHF. CDR3 DNA: TGTGCCACCAGTGGGTGGGGGAACAATCAGCCCCAGCATTTT.

This clonotype was picked up a small number of times. V and J are TRBV4-3 and TRBJ2-3, with D unresolved. Per the germline V gene, CDR1 is LGHNA and CDR2 is YSLEER. The V gene lost 0 bases and the J gene lost 6 bases, with 16 bases spanning the gap. This CDR3 region has 16 residues. The CDR3: CASSQDTDRPSDTQYF. For the CDR3, the DNA is TGCGCCAGCAGCCAAGATACGGACCGTCCAAGTGATACGCAGTATTTT.

This clonotype turned up a few times. This chain links TRBV6-5 with TRBJ2-7, with D possibly matching TRBD1 (5 bases). Trimming removed 0 bases at V and 0 bases at J, with 15 bases between. Germline V lookup: CDR1 MNHEY, CDR2 SVGAGI. This CDR3 region has 17 residues. This chain's CDR3 is CASSYSGRGASSYEQYF. In nucleotides, the CDR3 is TGTGCCAGCAGTTACTCGGGAAGGGGTGCTAGCTCCTACGAGCAGTACTTC.

The J gene is TRBJ2-3, the V gene TRBV6-4; D is perhaps TRBD2 (6 bases). CDR1 MRHNA and CDR2 SNTAGT come from the germline V gene. Trimming left V 3 bases short and J 10 bases short, with 14 bases between. The CDR3 totals 13 residues. CDR3 nucleotide sequence: TGTGCCAGCAGTGATTCGCTCGAGCGGGCGCAGTATTTT. Residues: CASSDSLERAQYF.

The chain carries TRBV6-2 or TRBV6-3 and TRBJ1-5, with D hard to call. The CDR3 has 13 residues. The germline V and J ends were trimmed by 8 bases and 0 bases, with 8 bases remaining between them. Germline values: CDR1 MNHEY, CDR2 SVGEGT. The CDR3 DNA sequence: TGTGCCAGCCTCGATCCTAGCAATCAGCCCCAGCATTTT. As protein: CASLDPSNQPQHF.

The rearrangement links TRBV20-1 to TRBJ2-7; 9 bases line up with TRBD1. The CDR3 runs to 14 residues. V lost 3 bases to trimming and J lost 5 bases; unmatched junction nucleotides: 8. Germline-derived CDR1 and CDR2 are DFQATT and SNEGSKA (reference sequence). Here the CDR3 reads CSASLGTGNDEQYF. The CDR3 bases are TGCAGTGCTAGTTTGGGGACAGGGAACGACGAGCAGTACTTC.

The genes are TRBV7-9 and TRBJ1-1; TRBD1 might be the D (6 bases). Germline CDR1 is SEHNR and CDR2 is FQNEAQ (reference sequence). The CDR3 has 17 amino acids. The germline V and J ends were trimmed by 7 bases and 5 bases, with 26 bases remaining between them. The CDR3 DNA reads as TGTGCCAGCAACTTGGGGGTTTGGGGGCAGGAGGAGACTGAAGCTTTCTTT. This gives the protein CASNLGVWGQEETEAFF. The full variable domain, in which reference TRBV7-9 and TRBJ1-1 provide the parts outside the CDR3, is DTGVSQNPRHKITKRGQNVTFRCDPISEHNRLYWYRQTLGQGPEFLTYFQNEAQLEKSRLLSDRFSAERPKGSFSTLEIQRTEQGDSAMYLCASNLGVWGQEETEAFFGQGTRLTVV.

In this sample, this clonotype turned up a few times. The CDR3 DNA is TGTGCCAGCAGCTTTAGCGGGGACTCCTACGAGCAGTACTTC. Its translation: CASSFSGDSYEQYF. This chain links TRBV11-2 with TRBJ2-7; TRBD2 matches 8 bases. With V trimmed by 3 bases and J by 0 bases, 1 base remained unmatched. Germline lookup yields CDR1 SGHAT and CDR2 FQNNGV. The CDR3 contains 14 residues.